This T cell receptor beta chain was documented in a study of blood T cell repertoires in COVID-19. Looking at the study overall: Some COVID-19 samples were acute and others convalescent; all came from the United States, Italy and Spain. PBMCs, B-cell-depleted T cells, or T cells provided the cDNA or gDNA that made up the material.

V gave up 4 bases and J gave up 0 bases; unmatched junction bases: 6. The CDR3 runs to 16 residues. In the original analysis: How many nucleated cells were present was estimated from reference gene primer amplification. The protocol was immunoSEQ multiplex PCR, while the TCRdb copy is restricted to in-frame clones and leaves out a portion. The V and J calls and clone size are taken from that table; D and trimming were inferred from the DNA. The sample gives 250,000 to 350,000 clones, about 86% of which show up once; roughly 14% is in the top ten. The V call is TRBV5-3, the J call TRBJ2-3; 9 bases match TRBD1. TRBV5-3 is an ORF, and what it does is uncertain. This clonotype was obtained from a person aged 70 to 85 with COVID-19, enrolled during active disease. Sequenced input: peripheral blood. CDR3 sequence (DNA): TGTGCCAGAAGCGCGAAGGACAGGGGAAGCACAGATACGCAGTATTTT. Translation gives CARSAKDRGSTDTQYF.